This TCR beta chain was sequenced for a study of early T cells in non-severe SARS-CoV-2 infection. The CDR3 has 13 residues. V lost 3 bases, J lost 3 bases, and 8 bases lay in between. TCRdb processed the 5' RACE reads anew with MiXCR; each CDR3 protein has one entry. Among about 60,000 distinct CDR3 sequences listed, around 13% were seen once. Many counts were recorded for this clonotype. Material: whole blood. This chain joins TRBV12-3 or TRBV12-4 and TRBJ1-1; D gene uncertain. This sequence was found in an adult who was a healthcare worker with PCR-confirmed SARS-CoV-2 infection or an uninfected control (not recorded which). In DNA form, the CDR3 reads TGTGCCAGCAGTTTCGGGTCGCACACTGAAGCTTTCTTT. It translates to CASSFGSHTEAFF.